This record covers a single T cell receptor beta chain. What it recognizes is unknown. This specimen belongs to a study of regulatory T cells in long-lasting Graves disease. Whole-study context: The definition of persistent Graves' disease was over 5 years of antithyroid drugs with positive TSH receptor antibodies.

To make TCR beta libraries, researchers used iRepertoire HTBI primers and Arm-PCR of CDR3 regions. MiXCR was run by TCRdb on the multiplex PCR reads, yielding one entry per CDR3 protein. The data contain about 660,000 distinct CDR3 sequences, 25% to 35% of them singletons. Trimming removed 0 bases from V and 8 bases from J, with 13 bases in between. CDR1 LNHNV and CDR2 YYDKDF come from the germline V gene (reference sequence). The CDR3 totals 14 residues. Time point meaning: persistent/refractory GD, antithyroid drugs over 5 years with positive TRAb. PBMC RNA served as the TCR library source. General observations from the study: TCR diversity was lower in persistent than newly diagnosed Graves' disease. Small numbers of samples may have cut accuracy.

The source of this sequence is a female donor with Graves disease. This chain uses TRBV15 with TRBJ1-2, with D uncertain. Specimen: peripheral blood mononuclear cells (PBMCs), collected when the disease was refractory, from a patient treated with antithyroid drugs. The CDR3 region has the DNA TGTGCCACCAGCAGAGAGGCATCTCGGTGGGGCTACACCTTC. Protein sequence: CATSREASRWGYTF.